This T cell receptor beta chain was identified during a study of T cells in Graves' hyperthyroidism and ophthalmopathy. The sample holds many counts of this clonotype. This CDR3 has 14 amino acids. Germline V lookup: CDR1 GTSNPN, CDR2 SVGIG (reference sequence). V was trimmed by 2 bases and J by 1 base, leaving 12 bases between them. Amplification yielded TCR beta CDR3 regions, with RNA transcripts as the source. Using the HTBI primer set, a first-round RT-PCR was run on the TCR CDR3. TCRdb reprocessed the multiplex PCR reads with MiXCR, giving one entry per CDR3 protein. Here the sample spans about 280,000 distinct CDR3 sequences, around a quarter being singletons.

The sequencing input was blood. This chain joins TRBV30 and TRBJ2-7, with TRBD1 as a possible D gene (6 bases). This TCR was recovered from a man between 35 and 55 years old with Graves' hyperthyroidism that later progressed to Graves' ophthalmopathy. The CDR3 loop reads CAWSLRDTSYEQYF. The CDR3 nucleotides are TGTGCCTGGAGTCTTCGGGACACTTCCTACGAGCAGTACTTC.